This entry lists 23 T cell receptor beta chains sequenced from one sample in a study of T cells after posttransplantation cyclophosphamide. TCRdb keeps only in-frame clones here, not all; method: immunoSEQ multiplex PCR. The table shows 10,000 or so clones, with 89% occurring only once. What was sequenced was memory CD4+ T cells sorted from PBMCs. These receptor sequences come from a woman between 55 and 75 years old in good health, CMV-negative, and a related stem cell transplant donor.

The rearrangement links TRBV4-2 to TRBJ2-1; 9 nucleotides agree with TRBD1. The CDR3 loop spans 15 amino acids. The germline V gene encodes CDR1 LGHNA and CDR2 YNFKEQ. The V and J ends lost 0 bases and 10 bases, in that order; junction bases with no gene match: 7. DNA of the CDR3: TGTGCCAGCAGCCAAGATCTACAGGGGGCAGGGGAGCAGTTCTTC. Its protein is CASSQDLQGAGEQFF.

This clone appeared once. The J gene is TRBJ2-7, the V gene TRBV7-6; a possible D gene is TRBD1 (6 bases). CDR3 length: 15 amino acids. Trimming pared 5 bases from V and 1 base from J, leaving 15 bases between. The germline V gene encodes CDR1 SGHVS and CDR2 FNYEAQ. CDR3 region: CASSRQSGQSYEQYF. CDR3 nucleotide sequence: TGTGCCAGCAGCAGACAAAGCGGACAGTCCTACGAGCAGTACTTC.

V and J are TRBV5-4 and TRBJ2-1; D is uncertain. The V and J ends lost 4 bases and 9 bases respectively, with 11 bases between them. The CDR3 runs to 12 residues. Looked up from germline, CDR1 is SGHNT and CDR2 is YYREEE (reference sequence). The CDR3 DNA reads TGTGCCAGCAGCCGGGTGGGTAGTGAGCAGTTCTTC. It encodes CASSRVGSEQFF.

J is TRBJ1-4 and V is TRBV7-9; 7 bases map to TRBD1. V lost 5 bases, J lost 4 bases, and 7 bases stayed unmatched. Germline CDR1 reads SEHNR; CDR2 reads FQNEAQ (reference sequence). The CDR3 has 15 residues. CDR3 region: CASSQTGTVNEKLFF. In nucleotides, the CDR3 is TGTGCCAGCAGCCAAACCGGGACAGTTAATGAAAAACTGTTTTTT.

The chain has TRBV4-3 and TRBJ2-5; 7 bases line up with TRBD2. Germline trimming cut 1 base from V and 5 bases from J; bases unmatched to any gene: 7. The length of the CDR3 is 15 residues. Germline V gene lookup returns CDR1 LGHNA and CDR2 YSLEER. CDR3 sequence: CASSQAGVGGETQYF. In nucleotides, the CDR3 is TGCGCCAGCAGCCAAGCGGGAGTGGGAGGGGAGACCCAGTACTTC.

The chain links TRBV6-5 to TRBJ1-5, with D possibly being TRBD1 (5 bases). The CDR3 loop spans 15 amino acids. CDR1 is MNHEY, CDR2 SVGAGI, per germline. Trimming cost V 0 bases and J 6 bases, with 12 bases left between them. CDR3 DNA sequence: TGTGCCAGCAGTTACTCAGGGGCGCCGGGTCAGCCCCAGCATTTT. It specifies CASSYSGAPGQPQHF.

This clone was counted once. This chain links TRBV5-1 with TRBJ2-7; TRBD1 matches at 7 bases. This CDR3 is 14 amino acids long. Germline CDR1 is SGHRS and CDR2 is YFSETQ. After removal of 1 base from V and 2 bases from J, the junction contained 3 bases not matched to a gene. CDR3 sequence: CASSLQQGPYEQYF. For the CDR3, the DNA is TGCGCCAGCAGCTTGCAACAGGGGCCCTACGAGCAGTACTTC. Drawing the rest from reference TRBV5-1 and TRBJ2-7, the complete variable domain is KAGVTQTPRYLIKTRGQQVTLSCSPISGHRSVSWYQQTPGQGLQFLFEYFSETQRNKGNFPGRFSGRQFSNSRSEMNVSTLELGDSALYLCASSLQQGPYEQYFGPGTRLTVT.

The rearrangement joins TRBV19 to TRBJ2-7, with TRBD1 as a possible D gene (6 bases). The CDR3 is 17 amino acids. Deletions cut 1 base from V and 2 bases from J, with 18 bases between. Germline lookup yields CDR1 LNHDA and CDR2 SQIVND (reference sequence). This chain's CDR3 is CASSIASSGTQTYEQYF. CDR3 sequence (DNA): TGTGCCAGTAGTATAGCATCTTCGGGGACACAGACCTACGAGCAGTACTTC.

The chain has TRBV27 and TRBJ1-5, with TRBD1 matching 9 bases. V gave up 5 bases and J gave up 6 bases; unmatched junction bases: 14. The CDR3 consists of 17 residues. Germline CDR1 reads MNHEY; CDR2 reads SMNVEV (reference sequence). For the CDR3, the DNA is TGTGCCAGCAGTAGGGGATTCGGACAGGGGAAGGGTCAGCCCCAGCATTTT. Translated, it gives CASSRGFGQGKGQPQHF.

The CDR3 nucleotides are TGCGCCAGCAGCTTGCCGGGACAGGCCTCCACAGATACGCAGTATTTT. Its protein is CASSLPGQASTDTQYF. The chain couples TRBV5-1 to TRBJ2-3, with 8 bases matching TRBD1. The CDR3 is 16 amino acids. Germline lookup yields CDR1 SGHRS and CDR2 YFSETQ. V dropped 1 base and J dropped 2; count of bases not matched to a gene: 6.

The rearrangement uses TRBV28 and TRBJ1-1; no reliable D call. Trimming removed 3 bases at V and 6 bases at J, with 11 bases between. Germline CDR1 reads MDHEN; CDR2 reads SYDVKM. This CDR3 region has 13 residues. The CDR3 loop reads CASSFVAPPEAFF. CDR3 sequence (DNA): TGTGCCAGCAGTTTCGTGGCTCCCCCTGAAGCTTTCTTT.

V is TRBV7-9 and J is TRBJ2-7; weak D call: TRBD2 (7 bases). V was cut by 3 bases and J by 6 bases, with 12 bases left in between. In germline, CDR1 is SEHNR, CDR2 FQNEAQ (reference sequence). The CDR3 sequence is 13 residues long. In nucleotides, the CDR3 is TGTGCCAGCAGCTTCGGGGGCGGGGGCGAGCAGTACTTC. The encoded protein is CASSFGGGGEQYF.

This chain joins TRBV19 and TRBJ2-5, with D maybe TRBD2 (5 bases). Looked up from germline, CDR1 is LNHDA and CDR2 is SQIVND (reference sequence). The CDR3 runs to 14 residues. Trimming took off 3 bases at V and 4 bases at J, with 12 bases between the two ends. The CDR3 loop reads CASSITGVVETQYF. CDR3 nucleotide sequence: TGTGCCAGTAGTATTACCGGGGTGGTAGAGACCCAGTACTTC. Variable domain in full (rest from reference TRBV19 and TRBJ2-5): DGGITQSPKYLFRKEGQNVTLSCEQNLNHDAMYWYRQDPGQGLRLIYYSQIVNDFQKGDIAEGYSVSREKKESFPLTVTSAQKNPTAFYLCASSITGVVETQYFGPGTRLLVL.

The rearrangement links TRBV18 to TRBJ1-5, with TRBD1 matching 8 bases. V lost 5 bases to trimming and J lost 2 bases; unmatched junction nucleotides: 5. Germline CDR1 KGHSH, CDR2 LQKENI. The CDR3 totals 15 residues. Here the CDR3 reads CASSTTGVGNQPQHF. The CDR3 nucleotides read TGTGCCAGCTCAACGACAGGGGTGGGCAATCAGCCCCAGCATTTT.

The rearrangement uses TRBV2 and TRBJ1-5; D might be TRBD1 (6 bases). With 6 bases removed from V and 3 bases from J, the gap between germline ends came to 12 bases. The germline CDR1 and CDR2 sequences are SNHLY and FYNNEI. This CDR3 spans 14 amino acids. CDR3 DNA: TGTGCCAGCAGCCTCACAGGGCTCAATCAGCCCCAGCATTTT. Protein product: CASSLTGLNQPQHF. The variable domain in full, completed from reference TRBV2 and TRBJ1-5, reads EPEVTQTPSHQVTQMGQEVILRCVPISNHLYFYWYRQILGQKVEFLVSFYNNEISEKSEIFDDQFSVERPDGSNFTLKIRSTKLEDSAMYFCASSLTGLNQPQHFGDGTRLSIL.

The chain is built from TRBV6-6 and TRBJ1-6; 8 bases are shared with TRBD1. The CDR3 consists of 14 residues. J lost 10 bases, V lost 6 bases, and 8 bases had no gene match. Germline V gene data show CDR1 as MNHNY and CDR2 as SVGAGI (reference sequence). The CDR3 reads CASRRDRGGSPLHF. Here the CDR3 DNA reads TGTGCCAGCAGAAGAGACAGGGGCGGATCACCCCTCCACTTT.

This clone was recorded a few times. This chain links TRBV19 with TRBJ1-1, with D maybe TRBD1 (6 bases). This CDR3 comprises 11 residues. Trimming left V 11 bases short and J 4 bases short, with 11 bases between. Germline CDR1 and CDR2: LNHDA and SQIVND (reference sequence). CDR3 DNA: TGTGCCCTAAGAGGGGGCACTGAAGCTTTCTTT. Translating gives CALRGGTEAFF.

V usage is TRBV9 and J usage is TRBJ2-6, with D unresolved. The length of the CDR3 is 15 residues. The ends were cut back, 0 bases at V and 1 base at J, with 5 bases in the middle. From germline, CDR1 is SGDLS and CDR2 YYNGEE. The CDR3 DNA is TGTGCCAGCAGCGTAGTGACTTCTGGGGCCAACGTCCTGACTTTC. Translating gives CASSVVTSGANVLTF.

The CDR3 loop is CSVYRTGRARGYTF. For the CDR3, the DNA is TGCAGCGTCTATAGGACAGGGAGGGCGCGTGGCTACACCTTC. The gene calls are TRBV29-1 and TRBJ1-2; the match to TRBD1 covers 8 bases. The V gene end was trimmed by 6 bases and the J gene end by 7 bases; junction bases not matched to a gene: 13. This CDR3 is built from 14 residues. Germline loops: CDR1 SQVTM, CDR2 ANQGSEA.

The V call is TRBV5-4, the J call TRBJ2-7; 9 positions match TRBD2. CDR1 and CDR2 from the germline V gene are SGHNT and YYREEE (reference sequence). This CDR3 has 15 residues. With V trimmed by 0 bases and J by 4 bases, 5 bases remained unmatched. CDR3: CASSLGLAETYEQYF. The DNA of the CDR3 is TGTGCCAGCAGCTTGGGACTAGCGGAAACGTACGAGCAGTACTTC.

This clone was detected once. The rearrangement joins TRBV9 to TRBJ2-1, with TRBD2 matching 9 bases. The CDR3 is made up of 16 amino acids. Trimming took 3 bases from V and 6 from J; bases not matched to a gene: 10. CDR1 is SGDLS and CDR2 is YYNGEE in the germline V gene. CDR3 nucleotide sequence: TGTGCCAGCAGCGCCAGACTAAGCGGGGGGAGCAATGAGCAGTTCTTC. Translated, it gives CASSARLSGGSNEQFF.

V is TRBV19 and J is TRBJ2-1; weak D call: TRBD2 (6 bases). Trimming shortened V by 2 bases and J by 8 bases, and 13 bases separated the two germline ends. Germline CDR1 LNHDA, CDR2 SQIVND (reference sequence). The CDR3 is 14 amino acids. In nucleotides, the CDR3 is TGTGCCAGTAGTATAATGGCGGGACGGGATGAGCAGTTCTTC. This encodes CASSIMAGRDEQFF.

This chain uses TRBV12-5 with TRBJ1-2; 8 bases agree with TRBD1. Germline CDR1 and CDR2: LGHNT and FRNRAP. CDR3 size: 15 residues. Trimming cost V 2 bases and J 4 bases; bases outside gene matches: 6. CDR3 sequence: CASGLIQGAGYGYTF. The CDR3 DNA follows: TGTGCTAGTGGTTTGATCCAGGGGGCAGGCTATGGCTACACCTTC.